The 21 T cell receptor beta chains presented below share a single source sample, sequenced in a study of shared clonotypes between healthy human individuals. Only in-frame clones appear in the TCRdb table, and some are missing; sequencing was by immunoSEQ multiplex PCR. This sample has 500,000 to 550,000 clones, with 95% to 96% found just once. The sequenced sample was naive CD4+ T cells sorted from blood. Noted subset: CD45RA+ positively selected. Receptors originate from a woman aged 25 to 39 in good health.

The chain is built from TRBV2 and TRBJ1-1; D uncertain. There are 13 residues in the CDR3. The V and J ends lost 10 bases and 0 bases respectively, with 12 bases between them. Germline V gives CDR1 SNHLY, CDR2 FYNNEI. The CDR3 DNA reads TGTGCCACCCCGCCAGATCTGAACACTGAAGCTTTCTTT. Its protein product is CATPPDLNTEAFF.

The V call is TRBV11-3, the J call TRBJ2-3, with 12 bases identical to TRBD2. Trimming took 4 bases from V and 1 from J; bases not matched to a gene: 6. The length of the CDR3 is 17 residues. Germline V gene data show CDR1 as SGHNT and CDR2 as YENEEA. CDR3 region: CASSSGLAGSRTDTQYF. The CDR3 DNA reads as TGTGCCAGCAGCTCGGGACTAGCGGGTAGTCGCACAGATACGCAGTATTTT.

The chain has TRBV29-1 and TRBJ2-7; 8 nucleotides line up with TRBD1. Germline V gives CDR1 SQVTM, CDR2 ANQGSEA. CDR3 length equals 14 residues. After removal of 4 bases from V and 6 bases from J, the junction contained 11 bases not matched to a gene. Here the CDR3 DNA reads TGCAGCGTTGGTTTCAGGGGGCTTCGGTCCGAGCAGTACTTC. Translating gives CSVGFRGLRSEQYF.

The rearrangement uses TRBV7-9 and TRBJ2-5; no reliable D call. Germline V CDR1 and CDR2: SEHNR, FQNEAQ (reference sequence). The CDR3 length is 13 residues. Trimming took off 4 bases at V and 5 bases at J, with 11 bases between the two ends. CDR3 DNA: TGTGCCAGCAGCTCCTCAACATCGGAGACCCAGTACTTC. Amino acids: CASSSSTSETQYF. The full variable domain, its missing parts supplied by reference TRBV7-9 and TRBJ2-5, is DTGVSQNPRHKITKRGQNVTFRCDPISEHNRLYWYRQTLGQGPEFLTYFQNEAQLEKSRLLSDRFSAERPKGSFSTLEIQRTEQGDSAMYLCASSSSTSETQYFGPGTRLLVL.

This chain connects TRBV27 to TRBJ1-1; tentatively, D is TRBD1 (6 bases). This CDR3 spans 13 amino acids. Trimming took 7 bases from V and 1 from J, leaving 10 bases between them. Germline loops: CDR1 MNHEY, CDR2 SMNVEV (reference sequence). The CDR3 bases are TGTGCCAGCAATCACAGGGCGAACACTGAAGCTTTCTTT. This sequence encodes CASNHRANTEAFF.

The chain has TRBV28 and TRBJ2-6; tentatively, D is TRBD2 (5 bases). The CDR3 sequence is 14 residues long. The V gene's germline CDR1 is MDHEN and CDR2 SYDVKM. CDR3 in DNA: TGTGCTGCTACCGGGGTCTCTGGGGCCAACGTCCTGACTTTC. Translation: CAATGVSGANVLTF.

The chain joins TRBV28 to TRBJ2-5, with 10 positions matching TRBD1. Trimming removed 6 bases from V and 4 bases from J; junction bases left unmatched: 8. Germline V gene sequence: CDR1 MDHEN, CDR2 SYDVKM. The CDR3 runs to 15 residues. CDR3 in amino acids: CASSLPGQGTETQYF. CDR3 bases: TGTGCCAGCAGCTTACCGGGACAGGGGACAGAGACCCAGTACTTC.

The V call is TRBV5-4, the J call TRBJ2-3, with 13 bases aligning to TRBD2. The length of the CDR3 is 15 residues. Germline assignment: CDR1 SGHNT and CDR2 YYREEE (reference sequence). J was trimmed by 3 bases and V by 3 bases; bases with no gene match: 1. The CDR3 sequence is CASSSGLAGTDTQYF. The CDR3 nucleotides read TGTGCCAGCAGCTCGGGACTAGCGGGGACAGATACGCAGTATTTT.

The chain couples TRBV9 to TRBJ2-5, with unresolved D. V was trimmed by 1 base and J by 4 bases, leaving 8 bases between them. The CDR3 totals 13 residues. CDR1 is SGDLS, CDR2 YYNGEE, per germline. The CDR3 is CASSVLGGETQYF. Written as DNA, the CDR3 is TGTGCCAGCAGCGTATTGGGTGGAGAGACCCAGTACTTC.

This chain links TRBV7-3 with TRBJ2-5, with TRBD1 as a possible D gene (6 bases). Germline CDR1 is SGHTA and CDR2 is FQGTGA. The length of the CDR3 is 14 residues. V lost 4 bases and J lost 7, with 16 bases in between. The CDR3 reads CASSSGAGPGTQYF. The CDR3 DNA reads as TGTGCCAGCAGCTCAGGGGCCGGACCAGGGACCCAGTACTTC.

This clone has a single count. J is TRBJ1-2 and V is TRBV15, with D uncertain. The CDR3 loop spans 14 amino acids. The germline gives CDR1 LNHNV, CDR2 YYDKDF (reference sequence). V lost 0 bases, J lost 4 bases, and 9 bases lay in between. The CDR3 loop reads CATSRDSSPYGYTF. CDR3 bases: TGTGCCACCAGCAGAGATTCGTCCCCCTATGGCTACACCTTC.

The rearrangement uses TRBV28 and TRBJ2-7; TRBD1 agrees at 9 bases. With V trimmed by 5 bases and J by 0 bases, 11 bases remained unmatched. The germline V gene has CDR1 MDHEN and CDR2 SYDVKM. The CDR3 sequence is 17 residues long. CDR3 nucleotide sequence: TGTGCCAGCAGTGGACAGGGGAGTGCCATCATCTCCTACGAGCAGTACTTC. It yields the protein CASSGQGSAIISYEQYF.

The chain uses TRBV19 and TRBJ1-5; D is undetermined. Germline CDR1 and CDR2: LNHDA and SQIVND (reference sequence). The CDR3 sequence is 16 residues long. Deletions cut 0 bases from V and 2 bases from J, with 11 bases between. The CDR3: CASSIDRMRGNQPQHF. CDR3 in DNA: TGTGCCAGTAGTATAGATCGGATGAGGGGCAATCAGCCCCAGCATTTT.

This chain links TRBV19 with TRBJ1-4; D might be TRBD1 (5 bases). Germline V gene sequence: CDR1 LNHDA, CDR2 SQIVND (reference sequence). CDR3 length equals 15 residues. V lost 0 bases and J 2 bases, leaving 7 bases between the germline ends. The CDR3 DNA is TGTGCCAGTAGTATAGAAGGGGAGACTAATGAAAAACTGTTTTTT. It yields the protein CASSIEGETNEKLFF.

CDR3 sequence (DNA): TGTGCCAGCAGCTTATCCCTAGCGCAACGGAGGTACTTC. Its protein is CASSLSLAQRRYF. The chain recombines TRBV5-5 with TRBJ2-7, with D possibly matching TRBD2 (6 bases). V lost 2 bases and J 12 bases, leaving 18 bases between the germline ends. This CDR3 has 13 amino acids. CDR1 is SGHKS and CDR2 is YYEKEE in the germline V gene (reference sequence).

The genes are TRBV6-6 and TRBJ2-1; no firm D call. CDR1 and CDR2 from the germline V gene are MNHNY and SVGAGI (reference sequence). V dropped 4 bases and J dropped 0 bases, with 10 bases sitting between them. This CDR3 region has 15 residues. CDR3 in DNA: TGTGCCAGCAGTTCTCCATACAACTCCTACAATGAGCAGTTCTTC. Protein product: CASSSPYNSYNEQFF.

V gene TRBV28 combines with J gene TRBJ1-3; D is unclear. The V end was cut by 4 bases, the J end by 0 bases, with 13 bases between. Germline CDR1 is MDHEN and CDR2 is SYDVKM. The CDR3 length is 16 residues. CDR3 in amino acids: CASSSLMPLSGNTIYF. The CDR3 nucleotides read TGTGCCAGCAGTTCCTTAATGCCACTCTCTGGAAACACCATATATTTT.

This rearrangement joins TRBV5-1 to TRBJ2-7; 10 nucleotides line up with TRBD1. Unmatched junction bases numbered 9, after V lost 3 bases and J lost 0 bases. CDR1 is SGHRS and CDR2 is YFSETQ in the germline V gene. The length of the CDR3 is 17 residues. CDR3 sequence (DNA): TGCGCCAGCAGCTGGGACCCGGGACAGGGGATCTCCTACGAGCAGTACTTC. This sequence encodes CASSWDPGQGISYEQYF.

The CDR3 loop reads CASSLDREAGTHEQYF. CDR3 bases: TGTGCCAGCAGCTTAGATCGAGAGGCAGGGACCCACGAGCAGTACTTC. The chain combines TRBV11-2 with TRBJ2-7; the D call may be TRBD1 or TRBD2 (5 bases each). Germline V lookup: CDR1 SGHAT, CDR2 FQNNGV. The CDR3 spans 16 residues. Trimming removed 0 bases at V and 5 bases at J, with 17 bases between.

The chain combines TRBV5-6 with TRBJ2-5; 9 bases map to TRBD2. This CDR3 has 16 amino acids. Germline V lookup: CDR1 SGHDT, CDR2 YYEEEE. V shed 2 bases, J shed 1 base, and the junction held 6 bases outside the gene matches. The DNA of the CDR3 is TGTGCCAGCAGCTTACTCGGCGGGAGGGGCCAAGAGACCCAGTACTTC. It specifies CASSLLGGRGQETQYF.

The V call is TRBV25-1, the J call TRBJ2-7; D is ambiguous. Germline loops: CDR1 MGHDK, CDR2 SYGVNS. The CDR3 totals 14 residues. V was trimmed by 8 bases and J by 2 bases, leaving 16 bases between them. The CDR3: CASRPEAPPYEQYF. CDR3 in DNA: TGTGCCAGCCGACCTGAGGCCCCACCCTACGAGCAGTACTTC.